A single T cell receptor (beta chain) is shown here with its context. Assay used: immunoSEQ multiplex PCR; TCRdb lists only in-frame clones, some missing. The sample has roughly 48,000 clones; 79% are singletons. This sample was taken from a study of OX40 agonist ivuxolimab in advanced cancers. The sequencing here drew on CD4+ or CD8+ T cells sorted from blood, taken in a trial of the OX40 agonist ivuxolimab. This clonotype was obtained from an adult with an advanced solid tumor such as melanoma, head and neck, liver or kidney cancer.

CDR3 in amino acids: CASSSGAGSSGNTIYF. DNA of the CDR3: TGCGCCAGCAGCTCTGGGGCAGGAAGCTCTGGAAACACCATATATTTT. V is TRBV5-1 and J is TRBJ1-3, with D perhaps TRBD1 (5 bases). Trimming stripped 3 bases from V and 0 bases from J, with 13 bases between. The CDR3 spans 16 residues. The germline V gene has CDR1 SGHRS and CDR2 YFSETQ.